The 17 T cell receptor beta chains below all came from one sample that was sequenced in a study of CD8 T cells in Susac syndrome. Random hexamers were used to reverse transcribe roughly 0.5 to 1 ug of RNA. TCRdb passed the immunoSEQ multiplex PCR reads through MiXCR, listing each CDR3 protein once. The profile shows about 150,000 distinct CDR3 sequences, less than 97% of them singletons. The sequenced material came from CD8+ T cells from PBMCs. The receptor set was obtained from a human donor with multiple sclerosis.

This clonotype was detected only once. V gene TRBV3-1 combines with J gene TRBJ2-5; 10 nucleotides match TRBD2. In germline, CDR1 is LGHDT, CDR2 YNNKEL (reference sequence). The CDR3 extends over 17 amino acids. The J segment lost 4 bases and the V segment lost 0 bases, leaving 8 bases of the junction unmatched. The CDR3 here is CASSQDRAGGLGETQYF. The DNA of the CDR3 is TGTGCCAGCAGCCAAGATCGAGCGGGGGGGCTCGGAGAGACCCAGTACTTC.

The V gene is TRBV19, the J gene TRBJ1-1; D is ambiguous. Germline V lookup: CDR1 LNHDA, CDR2 SQIVND (reference sequence). Trimming removed 3 bases at V and 1 base at J, with 6 bases between. The CDR3 has 13 residues. The chain's CDR3 is CASSMVRNTEAFF. The CDR3, as DNA: TGTGCCAGTAGTATGGTGAGGAACACTGAAGCTTTCTTT.

The chain carries TRBV15 and TRBJ1-2; tentatively, D is TRBD1 (5 bases). This CDR3 is built from 14 residues. From germline, CDR1 is LNHNV and CDR2 YYDKDF (reference sequence). Trimming removed 2 bases at V and 4 bases at J, with 11 bases between. The CDR3 spells CATSRPDSLYGYTF. In DNA form, the CDR3 reads TGTGCCACCAGCAGACCCGACAGCCTCTATGGCTACACCTTC.

The gene calls are TRBV27 and TRBJ2-7, with D perhaps matching TRBD1 (5 bases). The V and J ends lost 3 bases and 4 bases respectively, with 10 bases between them. Germline V gives CDR1 MNHEY, CDR2 SMNVEV (reference sequence). This CDR3 region has 13 residues. Here the CDR3 reads CASSFSQGYEQYV. In DNA, the CDR3 is TGTGCCAGCAGTTTCTCGCAGGGTTACGAGCAGTACGTC.

The chain is built from TRBV28 and TRBJ1-2, with a weak D call TRBD1 (5 bases). With 4 bases removed from V and 3 bases from J, the gap between germline ends came to 18 bases. The germline CDR1 and CDR2 sequences are MDHEN and SYDVKM. This CDR3 has 16 amino acids. The CDR3 DNA sequence: TGTGCCAGCAGTTCAAAAATCCGGGACGGACACTATGGCTACACCTTC. Its protein product is CASSSKIRDGHYGYTF.

The rearrangement joins TRBV5-1 to TRBJ2-7, with D perhaps TRBD1 (5 bases). V was trimmed by 0 bases and J by 5 bases, leaving 12 bases between them. In germline, CDR1 is SGHRS, CDR2 YFSETQ. The CDR3 is 14 residues long. For the CDR3, the DNA is TGCGCCAGCAGCTTGGAACAGGTTGGCCACGAGCAGTACTTC. It yields the protein CASSLEQVGHEQYF. Drawing the rest from reference TRBV5-1 and TRBJ2-7, the complete variable domain is KAGVTQTPRYLIKTRGQQVTLSCSPISGHRSVSWYQQTPGQGLQFLFEYFSETQRNKGNFPGRFSGRQFSNSRSEMNVSTLELGDSALYLCASSLEQVGHEQYFGPGTRLTVT.

The chain recombines TRBV20-1 with TRBJ1-4; TRBD1 agrees at 7 bases. Looked up from germline, CDR1 is DFQATT and CDR2 is SNEGSKA (reference sequence). With 5 bases clipped from V and 8 bases from J, the junction kept 8 bases outside the gene matches. This CDR3 region has 13 residues. CDR3 sequence (DNA): TGCAGTGCTTCAGACAGGGTAGACGAAAAACTGTTTTTT. It specifies CSASDRVDEKLFF.

The V and J genes are TRBV24-1 and TRBJ2-2; D is undetermined. CDR1 and CDR2 from the germline V gene are KGHDR and SFDVKD. The V and J ends lost 3 bases and 6 bases respectively, with 7 bases between them. The CDR3 loop spans 13 amino acids. The CDR3 protein is CATSDIQSGELFF. CDR3 bases: TGTGCCACCAGTGATATACAGTCCGGGGAGCTGTTTTTT.

The chain combines TRBV2 with TRBJ2-1; D is perhaps TRBD1 or TRBD2 (5 bases each). The germline V gene has CDR1 SNHLY and CDR2 FYNNEI. This CDR3 spans 12 amino acids. Between the trimmed V and J ends, which lost 8 bases and 10 bases, there was a span of 15 bases. As DNA, the CDR3 is TGTGCCAGCGGCCGAGGGGAACGCGAGCAGTTCTTC. It yields the protein CASGRGEREQFF.

This chain connects TRBV12-3 or TRBV12-4 to TRBJ1-2; 7 positions match TRBD1. CDR3 size: 16 residues. The J segment lost 0 bases and the V segment lost 9 bases, leaving 13 bases of the junction unmatched. This chain's CDR3 is CASLGGGPKANYGYTF. CDR3 in DNA: TGTGCCAGTTTAGGAGGGGGCCCTAAGGCTAACTATGGCTACACCTTC.

This clonotype showed up just once. The rearrangement joins TRBV27 to TRBJ1-5, with a possible D match to TRBD1 (6 bases). The length of the CDR3 is 18 residues. V dropped 1 base and J dropped 0 bases, with 16 bases sitting between them. Germline V gene sequence: CDR1 MNHEY, CDR2 SMNVEV (reference sequence). CDR3 sequence: CASSLFGGGDYSNQPQHF. The DNA for the CDR3 is TGTGCCAGCAGTTTATTCGGAGGGGGGGATTATAGCAATCAGCCCCAGCATTTT.

The chain joins TRBV12-5 to TRBJ1-2, with unresolved D. This CDR3 is 16 amino acids long. The germline gives CDR1 LGHNT, CDR2 FRNRAP. V was shortened by 5 bases and J by 1 base, with 17 bases between the two germline ends. The CDR3 loop is CASGVAGLERNYGYTF. Here the CDR3 DNA reads TGTGCTAGTGGTGTCGCGGGATTGGAGCGTAACTATGGCTACACCTTC.

The chain has TRBV30 and TRBJ2-1, with 9 nucleotides matching TRBD1. CDR3 size: 15 residues. Germline V gene lookup returns CDR1 GTSNPN and CDR2 SVGIG (reference sequence). The ends lost 8 bases at V and 3 bases at J; junction bases unmatched: 11. The CDR3 reads CATSNRDRDYNEQFF. The CDR3 bases are TGTGCCACCTCTAACCGGGACAGGGACTACAATGAGCAGTTCTTC.

The rearrangement links TRBV7-9 to TRBJ2-4; D uncertain. The CDR3 runs to 12 residues. Trimming pared 4 bases from V and 5 bases from J, leaving 6 bases between. Germline V gene lookup returns CDR1 SEHNR and CDR2 FQNEAQ (reference sequence). CDR3 bases: TGTGCCAGCAGCTCCAGGCAAAACATTCAGTACTTC. Protein sequence: CASSSRQNIQYF.

The J gene is TRBJ2-5, the V gene TRBV3-1; D remains unclear. V gave up 3 bases and J gave up 5 bases, with 16 bases separating them. The germline V gene encodes CDR1 LGHDT and CDR2 YNNKEL (reference sequence). The CDR3 is 15 amino acids. The CDR3 sequence is CASSQSSEMMETQYF. CDR3 DNA sequence: TGTGCCAGCAGCCAGTCTTCGGAGATGATGGAGACCCAGTACTTC.

The genes are TRBV19 and TRBJ2-3, with a tentative D call TRBD2 (5 bases). CDR1 and CDR2 from the germline V gene are LNHDA and SQIVND (reference sequence). The CDR3 length is 15 residues. V lost 7 bases and J lost 4, with 18 bases in between. The CDR3 DNA reads TGTGCCAGTACCCCGGACTTTTCCACCGCAGATACGCAGTATTTT. This codes for CASTPDFSTADTQYF.

The J gene is TRBJ2-3, the V gene TRBV9, with D perhaps assigned TRBD1 or TRBD2 (6 bases each). The CDR3 is made up of 16 amino acids. The V and J ends lost 0 bases and 3 bases respectively, with 14 bases between them. Looked up from germline, CDR1 is SGDLS and CDR2 is YYNGEE. CDR3 in DNA: TGTGCCAGCAGCGTAGATGGGGGGCAGAGGACAGATACGCAGTATTTT. This translates into CASSVDGGQRTDTQYF.